The present T cell receptor beta chain was sequenced within a study of Graves' ophthalmopathy and Graves' hyperthyroidism. Study details: Samples of peripheral blood were obtained at initial diagnosis, prior to treatment of any kind.

Germline V lookup: CDR1 DFQATT, CDR2 SNEGSKA (reference sequence). The CDR3 totals 17 residues. V gave up 1 base and J gave up 5 bases, with 23 bases separating them. RNA transcripts served as template for amplifying TCR beta CDR3 sequences. First-round RT-PCR with HTBI primers preceded a second-round multiplex PCR. TCRdb re-called the multiplex PCR reads through MiXCR, storing one row per CDR3 protein. Of roughly 170,000 distinct CDR3 sequences in the sample, about two fifths were seen once. The chain is built from TRBV20-1 and TRBJ2-5; maybe TRBD2 (7 bases). The sequence came from a man in his thirties or forties with Graves' ophthalmopathy. The sample consisted of peripheral blood. This CDR3 reads CSARAMWTSGRGETQYF. The DNA for the CDR3 is TGCAGTGCTAGAGCCATGTGGACTAGTGGGAGGGGGGAGACCCAGTACTTC.